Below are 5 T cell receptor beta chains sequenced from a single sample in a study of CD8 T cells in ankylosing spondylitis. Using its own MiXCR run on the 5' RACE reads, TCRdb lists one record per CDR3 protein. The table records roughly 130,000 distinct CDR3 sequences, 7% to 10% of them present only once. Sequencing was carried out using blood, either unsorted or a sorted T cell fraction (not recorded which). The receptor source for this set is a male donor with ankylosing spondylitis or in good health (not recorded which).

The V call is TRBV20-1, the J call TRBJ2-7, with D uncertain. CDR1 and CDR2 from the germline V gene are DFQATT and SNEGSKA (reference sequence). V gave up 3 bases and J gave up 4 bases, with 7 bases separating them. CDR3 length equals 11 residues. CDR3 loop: CSASQEYEQYF. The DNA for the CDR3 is TGCAGTGCTAGCCAGGAATACGAGCAGTACTTC.

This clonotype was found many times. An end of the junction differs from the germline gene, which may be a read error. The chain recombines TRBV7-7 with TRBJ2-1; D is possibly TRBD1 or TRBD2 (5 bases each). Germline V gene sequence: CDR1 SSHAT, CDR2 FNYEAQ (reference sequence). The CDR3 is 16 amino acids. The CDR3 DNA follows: TGTGCTAGCAGCCCTTCAGGGAGCTCCTCCTACAATGAGCAGTTCTTC. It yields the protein CASSPSGSSSYNEQFF.

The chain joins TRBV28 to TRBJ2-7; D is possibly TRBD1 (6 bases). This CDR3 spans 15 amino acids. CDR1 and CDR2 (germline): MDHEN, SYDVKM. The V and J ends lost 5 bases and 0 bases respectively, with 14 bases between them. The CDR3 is CASSPPNRVSYEQYF. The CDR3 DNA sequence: TGTGCCAGCAGTCCCCCTAACAGGGTCTCCTACGAGCAGTACTTC.

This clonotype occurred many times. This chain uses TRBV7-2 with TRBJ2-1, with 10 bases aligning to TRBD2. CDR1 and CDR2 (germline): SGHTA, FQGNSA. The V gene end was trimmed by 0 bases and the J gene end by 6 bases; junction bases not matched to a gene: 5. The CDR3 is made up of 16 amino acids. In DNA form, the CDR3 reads TGTGCCAGCAGCTTAGCCGGGACTAGCGTCCGCAATGAGCAGTTCTTC. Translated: CASSLAGTSVRNEQFF.

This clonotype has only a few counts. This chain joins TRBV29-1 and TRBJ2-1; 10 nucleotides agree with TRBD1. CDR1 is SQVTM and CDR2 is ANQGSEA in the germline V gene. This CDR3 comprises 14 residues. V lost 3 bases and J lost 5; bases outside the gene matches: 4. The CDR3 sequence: CSVDRTGGNNEQFF. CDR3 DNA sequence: TGCAGCGTTGACCGGACAGGGGGTAACAATGAGCAGTTCTTC.